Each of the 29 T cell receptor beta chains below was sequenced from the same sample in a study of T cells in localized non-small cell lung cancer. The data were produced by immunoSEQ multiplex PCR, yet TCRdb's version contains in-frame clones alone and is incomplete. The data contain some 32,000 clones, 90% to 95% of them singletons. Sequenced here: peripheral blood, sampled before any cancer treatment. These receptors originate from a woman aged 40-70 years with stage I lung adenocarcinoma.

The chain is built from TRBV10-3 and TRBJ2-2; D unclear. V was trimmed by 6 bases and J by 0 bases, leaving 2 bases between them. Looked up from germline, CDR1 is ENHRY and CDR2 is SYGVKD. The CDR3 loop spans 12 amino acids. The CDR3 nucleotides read TGTGCCATCAGCGCGAACACCGGGGAGCTGTTTTTT. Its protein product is CAISANTGELFF.

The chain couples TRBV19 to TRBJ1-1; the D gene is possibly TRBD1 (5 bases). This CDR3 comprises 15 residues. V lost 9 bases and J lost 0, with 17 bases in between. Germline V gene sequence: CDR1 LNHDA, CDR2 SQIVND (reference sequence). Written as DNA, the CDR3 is TGTGCCAGCCAAAGGGACGGCCCTTTGAACACTGAAGCTTTCTTT. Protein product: CASQRDGPLNTEAFF.

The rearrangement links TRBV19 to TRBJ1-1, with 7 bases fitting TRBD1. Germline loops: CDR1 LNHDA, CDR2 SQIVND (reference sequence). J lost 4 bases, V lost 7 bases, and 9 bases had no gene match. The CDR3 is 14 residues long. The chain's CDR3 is CASTDRQGRTEAFF. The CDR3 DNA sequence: TGTGCCAGTACCGACCGACAGGGACGCACTGAAGCTTTCTTT. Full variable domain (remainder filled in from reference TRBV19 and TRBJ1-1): DGGITQSPKYLFRKEGQNVTLSCEQNLNHDAMYWYRQDPGQGLRLIYYSQIVNDFQKGDIAEGYSVSREKKESFPLTVTSAQKNPTAFYLCASTDRQGRTEAFFGQGTRLTVV.

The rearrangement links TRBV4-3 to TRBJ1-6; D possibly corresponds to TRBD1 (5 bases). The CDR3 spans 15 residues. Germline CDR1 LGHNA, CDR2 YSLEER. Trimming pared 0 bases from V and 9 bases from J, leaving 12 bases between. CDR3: CASSQDDWGGSPLHF. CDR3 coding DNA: TGCGCCAGCAGCCAAGATGACTGGGGGGGTTCACCCCTCCACTTT.

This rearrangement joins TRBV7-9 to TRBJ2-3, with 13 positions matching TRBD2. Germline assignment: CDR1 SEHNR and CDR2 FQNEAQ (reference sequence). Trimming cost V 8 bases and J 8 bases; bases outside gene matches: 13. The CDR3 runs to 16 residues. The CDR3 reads CASEMTGLAGAGTQYF. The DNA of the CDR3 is TGTGCCAGCGAAATGACAGGACTAGCGGGGGCAGGTACGCAGTATTTT. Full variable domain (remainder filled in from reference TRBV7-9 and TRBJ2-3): DTGVSQNPRHKITKRGQNVTFRCDPISEHNRLYWYRQTLGQGPEFLTYFQNEAQLEKSRLLSDRFSAERPKGSFSTLEIQRTEQGDSAMYLCASEMTGLAGAGTQYFGPGTRLTVL.

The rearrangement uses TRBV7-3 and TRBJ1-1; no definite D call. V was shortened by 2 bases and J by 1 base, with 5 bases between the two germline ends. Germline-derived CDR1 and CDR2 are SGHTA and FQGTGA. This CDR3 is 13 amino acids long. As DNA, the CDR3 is TGTGCCAGCAGCTTAGGGGAGAACACTGAAGCTTTCTTT. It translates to CASSLGENTEAFF. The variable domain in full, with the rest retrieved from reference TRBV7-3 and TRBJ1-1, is GAGVSQTPSNKVTEKGKYVELRCDPISGHTALYWYRQSLGQGPEFLIYFQGTGAADDSGLPNDRFFAVRPEGSVSTLKIQRTERGDSAVYLCASSLGENTEAFFGQGTRLTVV.

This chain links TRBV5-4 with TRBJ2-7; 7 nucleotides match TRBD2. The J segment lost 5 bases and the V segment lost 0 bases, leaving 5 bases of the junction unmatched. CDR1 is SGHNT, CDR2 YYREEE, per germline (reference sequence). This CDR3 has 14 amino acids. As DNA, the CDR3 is TGTGCCAGCAGCTTGGAGACTAGCATCGACGAGCAGTACTTC. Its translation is CASSLETSIDEQYF. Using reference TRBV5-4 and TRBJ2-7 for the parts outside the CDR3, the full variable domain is ETGVTQSPTHLIKTRGQQVTLRCSSQSGHNTVSWYQQALGQGPQFIFQYYREEENGRGNFPPRFSGLQFPNYSSELNVNALELDDSALYLCASSLETSIDEQYFGPGTRLTVT.

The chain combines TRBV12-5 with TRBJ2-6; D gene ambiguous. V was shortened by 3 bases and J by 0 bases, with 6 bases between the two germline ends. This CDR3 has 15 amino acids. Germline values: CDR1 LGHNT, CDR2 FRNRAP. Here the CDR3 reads CASGFGDSGANVLTF. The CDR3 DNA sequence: TGTGCTAGTGGTTTTGGTGACTCTGGGGCCAACGTCCTGACTTTC.

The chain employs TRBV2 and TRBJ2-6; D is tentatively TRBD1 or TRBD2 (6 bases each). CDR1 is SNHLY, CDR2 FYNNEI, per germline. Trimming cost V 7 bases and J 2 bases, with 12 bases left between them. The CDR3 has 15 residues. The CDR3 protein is CASTQRGAGANVLTF. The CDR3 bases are TGTGCCAGCACCCAAAGGGGGGCTGGGGCCAACGTCCTGACTTTC.

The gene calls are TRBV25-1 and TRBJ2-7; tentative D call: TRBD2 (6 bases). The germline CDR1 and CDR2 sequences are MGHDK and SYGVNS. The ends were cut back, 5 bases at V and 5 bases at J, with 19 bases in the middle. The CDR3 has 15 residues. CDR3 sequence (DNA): TGTGCCAGCAGTTCTATCGGGGGAATAAAGGACGAGCAGTACTTC. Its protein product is CASSSIGGIKDEQYF.

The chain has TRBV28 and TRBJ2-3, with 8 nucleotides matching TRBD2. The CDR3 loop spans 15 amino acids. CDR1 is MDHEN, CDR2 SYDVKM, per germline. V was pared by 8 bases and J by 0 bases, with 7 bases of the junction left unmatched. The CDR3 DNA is TGTGCCAGCGCGACGGGGGGGCCTAGCACAGATACGCAGTATTTT. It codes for CASATGGPSTDTQYF.

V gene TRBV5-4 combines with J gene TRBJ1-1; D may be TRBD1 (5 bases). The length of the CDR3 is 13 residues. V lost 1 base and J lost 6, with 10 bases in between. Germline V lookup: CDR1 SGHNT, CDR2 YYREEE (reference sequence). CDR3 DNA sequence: TGTGCCAGCAGCTTGCGAGGGGATCCTGAAGCTTTCTTT. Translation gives CASSLRGDPEAFF.

The CDR3 DNA reads TGCAGCGTTGAAGAGGGCCAGCGGAACACCATATATTTT. Translating gives CSVEEGQRNTIYF. The chain employs TRBV29-1 and TRBJ1-3; D remains ambiguous. The length of the CDR3 is 13 residues. Trimming took 0 bases from V and 7 from J, leaving 10 bases between them. Germline V gene sequence: CDR1 SQVTM, CDR2 ANQGSEA.

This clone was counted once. DNA of the CDR3: TGCAGCGCTGTGACAGGTTCTCCGGGAACACCCCTCCACTTT. As protein: CSAVTGSPGTPLHF. The J gene is TRBJ1-6, the V gene TRBV29-1; D possibly corresponds to TRBD1 (6 bases). The CDR3 has 14 amino acids. CDR1 and CDR2 from the germline V gene are SQVTM and ANQGSEA. V was cut by 7 bases and J by 11 bases, with 21 bases left in between.

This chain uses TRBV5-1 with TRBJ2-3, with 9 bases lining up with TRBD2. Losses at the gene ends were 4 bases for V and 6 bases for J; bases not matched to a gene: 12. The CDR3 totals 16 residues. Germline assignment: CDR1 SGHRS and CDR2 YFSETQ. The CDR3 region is CASSGRGGAPSDTQYF. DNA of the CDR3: TGCGCCAGCAGCGGTCGCGGGGGGGCCCCTAGTGATACGCAGTATTTT.

The CDR3 spells CASSPAPSWTPRPAYEQYF. As DNA, the CDR3 is TGTGCCAGCAGTCCCGCGCCCTCTTGGACCCCGCGGCCGGCTTACGAGCAGTACTTC. The chain recombines TRBV27 with TRBJ2-7; D unresolved. Trimming cost V 5 bases and J 4 bases, with 30 bases left between them. Germline assignment: CDR1 MNHEY and CDR2 SMNVEV (reference sequence). This CDR3 contains 19 residues.

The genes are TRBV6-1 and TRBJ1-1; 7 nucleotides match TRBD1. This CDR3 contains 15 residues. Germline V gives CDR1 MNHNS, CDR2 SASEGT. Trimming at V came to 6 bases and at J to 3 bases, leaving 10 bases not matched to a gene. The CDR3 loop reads CASSYIHGTDTEAFF. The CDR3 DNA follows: TGTGCCAGCAGCTATATTCACGGGACAGACACTGAAGCTTTCTTT.

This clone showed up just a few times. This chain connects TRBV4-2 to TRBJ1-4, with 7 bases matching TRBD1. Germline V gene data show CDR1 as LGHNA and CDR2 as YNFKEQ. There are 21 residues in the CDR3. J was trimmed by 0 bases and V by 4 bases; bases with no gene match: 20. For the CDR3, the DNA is TGTGCCAGCAGCCCGAAGGCTGAATTCCCGGGACAGCTTGCAACTAATGAAAAACTGTTTTTT. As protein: CASSPKAEFPGQLATNEKLFF.

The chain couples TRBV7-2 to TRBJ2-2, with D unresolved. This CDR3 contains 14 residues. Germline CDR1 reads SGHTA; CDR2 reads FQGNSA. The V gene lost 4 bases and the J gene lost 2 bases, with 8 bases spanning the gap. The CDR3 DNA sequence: TGTGCCAGCAGCTCCAGGACCAACACCGGGGAGCTGTTTTTT. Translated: CASSSRTNTGELFF.

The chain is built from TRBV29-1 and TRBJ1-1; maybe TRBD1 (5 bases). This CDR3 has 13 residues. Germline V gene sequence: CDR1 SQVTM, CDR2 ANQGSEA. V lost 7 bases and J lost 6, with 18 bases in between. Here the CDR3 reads CSARRDAEAEAFF. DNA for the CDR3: TGCAGCGCGCGCCGGGACGCAGAAGCTGAAGCTTTCTTT.

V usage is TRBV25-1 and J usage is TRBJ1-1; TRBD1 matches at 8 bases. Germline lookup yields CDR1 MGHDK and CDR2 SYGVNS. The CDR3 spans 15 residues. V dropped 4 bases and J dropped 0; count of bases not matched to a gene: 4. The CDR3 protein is CASSADRGMNTEAFF. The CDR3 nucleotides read TGTGCCAGCAGTGCAGACAGGGGAATGAACACTGAAGCTTTCTTT. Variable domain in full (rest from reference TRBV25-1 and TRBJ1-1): EADIYQTPRYLVIGTGKKITLECSQTMGHDKMYWYQQDPGMELHLIHYSYGVNSTEKGDLSSESTVSRIRTEHFPLTLESARPSHTSQYLCASSADRGMNTEAFFGQGTRLTVV.

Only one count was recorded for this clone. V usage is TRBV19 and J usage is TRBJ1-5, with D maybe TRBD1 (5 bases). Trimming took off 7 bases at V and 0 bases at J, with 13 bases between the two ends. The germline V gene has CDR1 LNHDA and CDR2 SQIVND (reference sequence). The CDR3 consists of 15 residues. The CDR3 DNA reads TGTGCCAGTAAAAGCGGGGACTATAGCAATCAGCCCCAGCATTTT. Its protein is CASKSGDYSNQPQHF.

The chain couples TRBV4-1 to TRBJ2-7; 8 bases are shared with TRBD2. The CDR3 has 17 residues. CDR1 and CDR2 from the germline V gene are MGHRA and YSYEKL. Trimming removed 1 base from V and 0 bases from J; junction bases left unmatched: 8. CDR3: CASSQVDTGGVSYEQYF. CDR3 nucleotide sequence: TGCGCCAGCAGCCAAGTCGATACCGGGGGGGTCTCCTACGAGCAGTACTTC.

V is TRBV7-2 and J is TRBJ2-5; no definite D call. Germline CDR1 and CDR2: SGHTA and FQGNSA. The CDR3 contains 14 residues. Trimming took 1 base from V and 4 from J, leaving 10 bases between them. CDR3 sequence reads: CASSLERSGETQYF. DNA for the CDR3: TGTGCCAGCAGCTTAGAGAGGAGTGGAGAGACCCAGTACTTC.

The CDR3 spells CASSQRREQTQRFSYNEQFF. DNA of the CDR3: TGCGCCAGCAGCCAAAGAAGAGAACAAACTCAGCGTTTCTCCTACAATGAGCAGTTCTTC. The gene calls are TRBV4-1 and TRBJ2-1; D is uncertain. The CDR3 contains 20 residues. Germline assignment: CDR1 MGHRA and CDR2 YSYEKL. V was trimmed by 2 bases and J by 0 bases, leaving 23 bases between them.

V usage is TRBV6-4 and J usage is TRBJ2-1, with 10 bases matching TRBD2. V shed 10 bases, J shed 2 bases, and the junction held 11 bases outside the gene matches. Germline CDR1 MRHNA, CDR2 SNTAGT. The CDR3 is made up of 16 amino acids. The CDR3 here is CATRRIAGGPYNEQFF. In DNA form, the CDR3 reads TGTGCCACGCGGAGAATAGCGGGGGGTCCCTACAATGAGCAGTTCTTC.

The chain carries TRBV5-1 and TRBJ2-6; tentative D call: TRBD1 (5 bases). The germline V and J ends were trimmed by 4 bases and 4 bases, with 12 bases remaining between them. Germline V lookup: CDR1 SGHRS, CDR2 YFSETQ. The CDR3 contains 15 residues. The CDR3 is CASSQTVSGANVLTF. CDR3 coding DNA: TGCGCCAGCAGCCAGACAGTATCCGGGGCCAACGTCCTGACTTTC.

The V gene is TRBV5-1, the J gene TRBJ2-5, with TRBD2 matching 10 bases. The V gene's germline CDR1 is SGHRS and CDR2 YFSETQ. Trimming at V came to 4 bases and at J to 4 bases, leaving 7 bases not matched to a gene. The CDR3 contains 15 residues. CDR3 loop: CASSISGGAVETQYF. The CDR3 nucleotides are TGCGCCAGCAGCATCAGCGGGGGGGCCGTAGAGACCCAGTACTTC.

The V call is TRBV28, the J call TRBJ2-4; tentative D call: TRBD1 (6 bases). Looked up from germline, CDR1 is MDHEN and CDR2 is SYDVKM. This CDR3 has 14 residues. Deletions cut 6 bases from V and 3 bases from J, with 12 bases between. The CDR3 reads CASRRGQSKNIQYF. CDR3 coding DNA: TGTGCCAGCAGGAGAGGACAGAGCAAAAACATTCAGTACTTC.